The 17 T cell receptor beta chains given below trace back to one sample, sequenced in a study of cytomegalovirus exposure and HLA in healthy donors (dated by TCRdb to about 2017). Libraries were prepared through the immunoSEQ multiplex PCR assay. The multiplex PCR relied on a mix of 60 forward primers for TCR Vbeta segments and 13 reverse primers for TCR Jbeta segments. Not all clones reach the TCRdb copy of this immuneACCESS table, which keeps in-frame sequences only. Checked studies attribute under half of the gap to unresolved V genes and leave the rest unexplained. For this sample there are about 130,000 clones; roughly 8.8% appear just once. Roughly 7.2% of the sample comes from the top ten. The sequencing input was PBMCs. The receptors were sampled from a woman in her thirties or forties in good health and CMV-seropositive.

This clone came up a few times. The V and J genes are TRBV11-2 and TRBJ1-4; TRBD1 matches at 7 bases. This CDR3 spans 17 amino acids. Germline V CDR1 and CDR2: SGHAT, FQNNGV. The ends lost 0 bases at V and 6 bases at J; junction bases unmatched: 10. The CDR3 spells CASSLESPRGRYEKLFF. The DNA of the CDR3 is TGTGCCAGCAGCTTAGAGTCCCCCAGGGGGAGGTATGAAAAACTGTTTTTT.

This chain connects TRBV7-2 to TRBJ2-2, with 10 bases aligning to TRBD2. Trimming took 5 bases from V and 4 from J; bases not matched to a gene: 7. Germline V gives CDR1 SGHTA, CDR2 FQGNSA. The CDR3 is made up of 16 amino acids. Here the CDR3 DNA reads TGTGCCAGCAGCGCATTATCTAGCGGGGGCACCGGGGAGCTGTTTTTT. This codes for CASSALSSGGTGELFF.

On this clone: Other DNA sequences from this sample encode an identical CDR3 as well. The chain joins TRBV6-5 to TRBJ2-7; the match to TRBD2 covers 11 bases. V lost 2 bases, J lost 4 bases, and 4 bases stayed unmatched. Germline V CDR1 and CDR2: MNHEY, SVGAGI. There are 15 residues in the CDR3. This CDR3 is CASSYGTSGTYEQYF. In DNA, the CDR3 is TGTGCCAGCAGTTACGGGACTAGCGGAACATACGAGCAGTACTTC.

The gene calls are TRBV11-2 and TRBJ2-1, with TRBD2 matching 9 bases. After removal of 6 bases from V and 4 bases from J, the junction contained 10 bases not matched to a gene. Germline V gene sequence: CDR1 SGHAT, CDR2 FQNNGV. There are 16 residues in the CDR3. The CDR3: CASSYATAGGYNEQFF. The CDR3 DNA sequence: TGTGCCAGCAGTTACGCTACAGCGGGGGGTTACAATGAGCAGTTCTTC.

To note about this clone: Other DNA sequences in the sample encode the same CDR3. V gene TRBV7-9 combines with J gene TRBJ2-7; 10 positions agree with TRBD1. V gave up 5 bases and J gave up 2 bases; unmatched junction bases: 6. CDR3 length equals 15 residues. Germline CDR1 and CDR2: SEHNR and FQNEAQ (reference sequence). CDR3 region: CASSPRDRGPYEQYF. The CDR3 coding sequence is TGTGCCAGCAGCCCCCGGGACAGGGGCCCCTACGAGCAGTACTTC.

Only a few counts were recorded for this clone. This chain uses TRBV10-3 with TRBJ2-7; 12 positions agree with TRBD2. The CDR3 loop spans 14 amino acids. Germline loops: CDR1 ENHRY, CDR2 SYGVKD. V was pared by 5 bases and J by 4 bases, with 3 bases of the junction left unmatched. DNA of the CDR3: TGTGCCATCAGTTTGACTAGCGGGGGATACGAGCAGTACTTC. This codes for CAISLTSGGYEQYF.

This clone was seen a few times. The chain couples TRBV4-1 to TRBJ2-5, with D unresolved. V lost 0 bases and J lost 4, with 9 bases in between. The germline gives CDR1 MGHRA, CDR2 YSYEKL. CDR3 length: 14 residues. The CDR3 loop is CASSQDSFLETQYF. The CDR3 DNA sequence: TGCGCCAGCAGCCAAGACTCCTTTCTAGAGACCCAGTACTTC.

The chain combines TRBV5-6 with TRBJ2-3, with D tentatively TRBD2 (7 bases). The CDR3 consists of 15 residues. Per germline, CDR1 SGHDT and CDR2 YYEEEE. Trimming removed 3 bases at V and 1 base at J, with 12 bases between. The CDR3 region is CASSYGGGRTDTQYF. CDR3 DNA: TGTGCCAGCAGCTATGGGGGGGGCCGCACAGATACGCAGTATTTT.

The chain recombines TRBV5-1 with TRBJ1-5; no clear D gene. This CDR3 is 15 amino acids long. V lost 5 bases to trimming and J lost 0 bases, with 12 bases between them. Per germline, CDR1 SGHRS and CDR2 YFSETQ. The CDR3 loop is CASRDSGSSNQPQHF. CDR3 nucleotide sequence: TGCGCCAGCAGAGACTCGGGTAGTAGCAATCAGCCCCAGCATTTT.

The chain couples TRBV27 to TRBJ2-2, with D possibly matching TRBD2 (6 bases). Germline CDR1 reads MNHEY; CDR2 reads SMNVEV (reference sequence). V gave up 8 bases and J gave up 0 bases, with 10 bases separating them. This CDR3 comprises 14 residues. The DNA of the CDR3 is TGTGCCAGCCGGGGACTGGCGAACACCGGGGAGCTGTTTTTT. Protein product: CASRGLANTGELFF.

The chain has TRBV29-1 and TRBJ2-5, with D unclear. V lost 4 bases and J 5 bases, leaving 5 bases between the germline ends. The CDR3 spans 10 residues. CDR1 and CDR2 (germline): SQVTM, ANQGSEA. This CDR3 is CSVGHETQYF. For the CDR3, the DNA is TGCAGCGTTGGACATGAGACCCAGTACTTC.

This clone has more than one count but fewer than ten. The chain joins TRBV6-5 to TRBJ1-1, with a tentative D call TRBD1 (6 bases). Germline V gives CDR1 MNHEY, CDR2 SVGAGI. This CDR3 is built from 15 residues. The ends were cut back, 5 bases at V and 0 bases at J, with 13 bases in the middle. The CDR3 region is CASSTNRVMNTEAFF. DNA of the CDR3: TGTGCCAGCAGTACCAACAGGGTCATGAACACTGAAGCTTTCTTT.

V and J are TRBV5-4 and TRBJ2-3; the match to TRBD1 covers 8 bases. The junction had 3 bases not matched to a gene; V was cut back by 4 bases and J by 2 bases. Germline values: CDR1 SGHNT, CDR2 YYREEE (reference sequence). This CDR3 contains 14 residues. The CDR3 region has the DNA TGTGCCAGCAGCCCGGACAGGGTCACAGATACGCAGTATTTT. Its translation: CASSPDRVTDTQYF.

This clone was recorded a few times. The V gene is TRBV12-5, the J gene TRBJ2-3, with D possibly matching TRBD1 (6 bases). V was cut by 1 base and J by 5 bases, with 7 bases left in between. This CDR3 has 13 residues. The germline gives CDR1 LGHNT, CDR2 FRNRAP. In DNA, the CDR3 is TGTGCTAGTGGTTTGGGGACAGTAGATACGCAGTATTTT. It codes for CASGLGTVDTQYF.

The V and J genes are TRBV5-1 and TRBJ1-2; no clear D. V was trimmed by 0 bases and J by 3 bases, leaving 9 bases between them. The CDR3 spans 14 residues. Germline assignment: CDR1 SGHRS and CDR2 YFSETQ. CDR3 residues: CASSLAVGDYGYTF. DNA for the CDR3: TGCGCCAGCAGCTTGGCCGTCGGGGACTATGGCTACACCTTC. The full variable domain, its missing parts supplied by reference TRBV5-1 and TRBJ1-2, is KAGVTQTPRYLIKTRGQQVTLSCSPISGHRSVSWYQQTPGQGLQFLFEYFSETQRNKGNFPGRFSGRQFSNSRSEMNVSTLELGDSALYLCASSLAVGDYGYTFGSGTRLTVV.

Here the CDR3 DNA reads TGTGCCAGCAGCGTAACGGGGACACCCGACACAGATACGCAGTATTTT. Encoded protein: CASSVTGTPDTDTQYF. The gene calls are TRBV9 and TRBJ2-3; possible D gene TRBD1, 6 bases. V gave up 1 base and J gave up 2 bases, with 14 bases separating them. The CDR3 length is 16 residues. Germline values: CDR1 SGDLS, CDR2 YYNGEE.

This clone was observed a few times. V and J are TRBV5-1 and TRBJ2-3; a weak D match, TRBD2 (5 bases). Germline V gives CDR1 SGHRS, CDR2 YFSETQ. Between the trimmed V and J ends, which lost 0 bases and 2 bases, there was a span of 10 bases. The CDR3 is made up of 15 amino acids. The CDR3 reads CASSLGSGVTDTQYF. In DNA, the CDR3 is TGCGCCAGCAGCTTGGGAAGCGGAGTCACAGATACGCAGTATTTT.